These 9 T cell receptor beta chains originate from one sample sequenced in a study of blood T cell repertoires in COVID-19. Profiling relied on immunoSEQ multiplex PCR, and the TCRdb table lists in-frame clones only, not all of them. The sample lists about 280,000 clones, 70% to 90% occurring once. The sample consisted of peripheral blood. These receptor sequences come from an older woman with acute or convalescent COVID-19.

The chain joins TRBV7-3 to TRBJ2-3; D gene uncertain. Germline values: CDR1 SGHTA, CDR2 FQGTGA. This CDR3 has 12 amino acids. V lost 4 bases and J lost 9, with 11 bases in between. The chain's CDR3 is CASSSPSRTQYF. DNA of the CDR3: TGTGCCAGCAGCTCCCCGTCCAGGACGCAGTATTTT.

The chain combines TRBV2 with TRBJ1-4; 8 positions match TRBD1. Per germline, CDR1 SNHLY and CDR2 FYNNEI. The CDR3 is 15 amino acids. V was pared by 7 bases and J by 7 bases, with 11 bases of the junction left unmatched. The CDR3: CASKTTDRGIEKLFF. CDR3 nucleotide sequence: TGTGCCAGCAAAACTACCGACAGGGGAATTGAAAAACTGTTTTTT.

With regard to this clone: The identical CDR3 is also encoded by other nucleotide sequences in the sample. This sequence joins TRBV5-1 and TRBJ1-1, with D unresolved. The CDR3 consists of 13 residues. Germline V gene sequence: CDR1 SGHRS, CDR2 YFSETQ. The ends were cut back, 2 bases at V and 1 base at J, with 6 bases in the middle. CDR3 sequence: CASSFNRNTEAFF. For the CDR3, the DNA is TGCGCCAGCAGCTTCAACAGGAACACTGAAGCTTTCTTT.

V usage is TRBV7-2 and J usage is TRBJ2-5; 11 bases line up with TRBD2. The CDR3 is made up of 15 amino acids. CDR1 and CDR2 (germline): SGHTA, FQGNSA. Losses at the gene ends were 3 bases for V and 4 bases for J; bases not matched to a gene: 4. CDR3 sequence reads: CASSFTSGGLETQYF. CDR3 nucleotides: TGTGCCAGCAGCTTTACTAGCGGGGGCTTAGAGACCCAGTACTTC. Looking up the rest from reference TRBV7-2 and TRBJ2-5 gives the full variable domain: GAGVSQSPSNKVTEKGKDVELRCDPISGHTALYWYRQSLGQGLEFLIYFQGNSAPDKSGLPSDRFSAERTGGSVSTLTIQRTQQEDSAVYLCASSFTSGGLETQYFGPGTRLLVL.

The chain couples TRBV10-2 to TRBJ2-2, with D maybe TRBD2 (7 bases). V lost 0 bases, J lost 5 bases, and 10 bases lay in between. Looked up from germline, CDR1 is WSHSY and CDR2 is SAAADI. The CDR3 length is 15 residues. In DNA, the CDR3 is TGCGCCAGCAGTGAGTCCCGGGGGGCGACCGGGGAGCTGTTTTTT. It yields the protein CASSESRGATGELFF.

This sequence joins TRBV2 and TRBJ1-1; no clear D gene. CDR1 SNHLY and CDR2 FYNNEI come from the germline V gene. There are 14 residues in the CDR3. V gave up 8 bases and J gave up 1 base, with 14 bases separating them. This chain's CDR3 is CASQIGGSNTEAFF. CDR3 nucleotide sequence: TGTGCCAGCCAGATCGGAGGGTCGAACACTGAAGCTTTCTTT. The full variable domain, rest sourced from reference TRBV2 and TRBJ1-1, is EPEVTQTPSHQVTQMGQEVILRCVPISNHLYFYWYRQILGQKVEFLVSFYNNEISEKSEIFDDQFSVERPDGSNFTLKIRSTKLEDSAMYFCASQIGGSNTEAFFGQGTRLTVV.

In regard to this clone: The same CDR3 also results from other DNA sequences found in this sample. V and J are TRBV6-5 and TRBJ1-2, with 10 positions matching TRBD1. From germline, CDR1 is MNHEY and CDR2 SVGAGI. With V trimmed by 6 bases and J by 8 bases, 6 bases remained unmatched. This CDR3 spans 13 amino acids. For the CDR3, the DNA is TGTGCCAGCAGCCGGGGACAGGGGCGCGGCTACACCTTC. It yields the protein CASSRGQGRGYTF.

This chain links TRBV2 with TRBJ2-2; 12 nucleotides align to TRBD2. Trimming cost V 3 bases and J 1 base; bases outside gene matches: 0. This CDR3 has 16 amino acids. Per the germline V gene, CDR1 is SNHLY and CDR2 is FYNNEI. CDR3 sequence (DNA): TGTGCCAGCAGTGAGACTAGCGGGAGGAACACCGGGGAGCTGTTTTTT. It specifies CASSETSGRNTGELFF. The full variable domain, in which reference TRBV2 and TRBJ2-2 provide the parts outside the CDR3, is EPEVTQTPSHQVTQMGQEVILRCVPISNHLYFYWYRQILGQKVEFLVSFYNNEISEKSEIFDDQFSVERPDGSNFTLKIRSTKLEDSAMYFCASSETSGRNTGELFFGEGSRLTVL.

This chain joins TRBV18 and TRBJ2-2, with D unresolved. Looked up from germline, CDR1 is KGHSH and CDR2 is LQKENI. With 2 bases removed from V and 4 bases from J, the gap between germline ends came to 5 bases. This CDR3 contains 13 residues. The DNA of the CDR3 is TGTGCCAGCTCACCAACGGGCACCGGGGAGCTGTTTTTT. Its translation is CASSPTGTGELFF.